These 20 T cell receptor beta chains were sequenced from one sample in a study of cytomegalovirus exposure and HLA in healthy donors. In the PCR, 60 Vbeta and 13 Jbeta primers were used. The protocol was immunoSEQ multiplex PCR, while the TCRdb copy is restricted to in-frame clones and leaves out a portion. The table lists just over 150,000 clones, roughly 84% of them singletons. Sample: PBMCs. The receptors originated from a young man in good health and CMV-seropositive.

The CDR3 is CASSGGTLRDTEAFF. CDR3 in DNA: TGTGCCAGCAGCGGCGGGACTCTGAGGGACACTGAAGCTTTCTTT. The chain is built from TRBV7-9 and TRBJ1-1, with TRBD1 as a possible D gene (5 bases). V gave up 5 bases and J gave up 3 bases, with 16 bases separating them. Germline V gene data show CDR1 as SEHNR and CDR2 as FQNEAQ (reference sequence). The CDR3 totals 15 residues.

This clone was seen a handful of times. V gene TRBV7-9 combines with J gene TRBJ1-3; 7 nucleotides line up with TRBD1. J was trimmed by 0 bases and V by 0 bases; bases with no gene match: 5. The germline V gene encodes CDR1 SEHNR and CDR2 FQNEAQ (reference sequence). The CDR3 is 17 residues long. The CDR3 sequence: CASSLATSGGSGNTIYF. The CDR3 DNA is TGTGCCAGCAGCTTAGCGACCTCAGGGGGCTCTGGAAACACCATATATTTT. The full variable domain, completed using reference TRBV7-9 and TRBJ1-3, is DTGVSQNPRHKITKRGQNVTFRCDPISEHNRLYWYRQTLGQGPEFLTYFQNEAQLEKSRLLSDRFSAERPKGSFSTLEIQRTEQGDSAMYLCASSLATSGGSGNTIYFGEGSWLTVV.

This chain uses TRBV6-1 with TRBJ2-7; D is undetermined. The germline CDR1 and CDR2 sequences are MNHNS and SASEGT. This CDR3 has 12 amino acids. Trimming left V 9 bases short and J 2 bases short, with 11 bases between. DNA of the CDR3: TGTGCCAGTCAACGAGCAACCTACGAGCAGTACTTC. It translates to CASQRATYEQYF.

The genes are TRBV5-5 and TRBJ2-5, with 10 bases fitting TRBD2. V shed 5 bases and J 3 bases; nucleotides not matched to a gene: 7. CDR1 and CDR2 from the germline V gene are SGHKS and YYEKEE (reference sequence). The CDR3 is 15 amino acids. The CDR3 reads CASSGAGGREETQYF. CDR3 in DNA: TGTGCCAGCAGTGGAGCGGGGGGGCGGGAAGAGACCCAGTACTTC. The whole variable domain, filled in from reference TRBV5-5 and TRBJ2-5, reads DAGVTQSPTHLIKTRGQQVTLRCSPISGHKSVSWYQQVLGQGPQFIFQYYEKEERGRGNFPDRFSARQFPNYSSELNVNALLLGDSALYLCASSGAGGREETQYFGPGTRLLVL.

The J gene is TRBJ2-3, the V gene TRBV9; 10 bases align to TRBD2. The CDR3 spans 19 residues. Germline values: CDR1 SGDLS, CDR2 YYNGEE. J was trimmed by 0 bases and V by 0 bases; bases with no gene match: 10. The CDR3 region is CASSVAQSGGASSTDTQYF. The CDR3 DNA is TGTGCCAGCAGCGTAGCTCAAAGCGGGGGGGCTTCAAGCACAGATACGCAGTATTTT.

The CDR3 coding sequence is TGTGCCAGCAGCCGGGGGAACACCGGGGAGCTGTTTTTT. This sequence encodes CASSRGNTGELFF. V is TRBV6-5 and J is TRBJ2-2; D is perhaps TRBD2 (5 bases). Trimming removed 6 bases from V and 1 base from J, with 6 bases in between. CDR3 length equals 13 residues. Germline V gene lookup returns CDR1 MNHEY and CDR2 SVGAGI.

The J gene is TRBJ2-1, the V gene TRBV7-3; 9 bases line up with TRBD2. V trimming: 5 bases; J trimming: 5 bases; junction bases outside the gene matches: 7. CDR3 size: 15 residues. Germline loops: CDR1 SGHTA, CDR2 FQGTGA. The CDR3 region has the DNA TGTGCCAGCAGCCCCGGACTAGCGTTCAACAATGAGCAGTTCTTC. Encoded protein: CASSPGLAFNNEQFF.

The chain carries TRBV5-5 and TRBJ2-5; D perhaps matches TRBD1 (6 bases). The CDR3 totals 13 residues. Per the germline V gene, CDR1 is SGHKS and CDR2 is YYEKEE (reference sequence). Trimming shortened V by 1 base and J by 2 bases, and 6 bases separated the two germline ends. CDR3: CASSLRGQETQYF. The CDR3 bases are TGTGCCAGCAGCTTGAGGGGGCAAGAGACCCAGTACTTC.

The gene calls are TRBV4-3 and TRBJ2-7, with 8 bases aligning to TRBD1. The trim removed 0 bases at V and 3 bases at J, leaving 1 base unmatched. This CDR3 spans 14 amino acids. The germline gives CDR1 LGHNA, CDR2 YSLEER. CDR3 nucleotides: TGCGCCAGCAGCCAAGAAACAGGGGGCTACGAGCAGTACTTC. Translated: CASSQETGGYEQYF.

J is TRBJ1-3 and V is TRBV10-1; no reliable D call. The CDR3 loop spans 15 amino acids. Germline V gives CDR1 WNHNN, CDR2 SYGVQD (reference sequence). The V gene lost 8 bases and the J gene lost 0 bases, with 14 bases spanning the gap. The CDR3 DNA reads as TGCGCCAGCCCAGCTAGTCTCCTCTCTGGAAACACCATATATTTT. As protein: CASPASLLSGNTIYF.

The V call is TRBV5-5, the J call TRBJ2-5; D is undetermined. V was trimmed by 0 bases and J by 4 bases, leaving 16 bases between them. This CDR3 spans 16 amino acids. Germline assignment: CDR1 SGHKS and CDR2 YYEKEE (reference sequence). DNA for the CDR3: TGTGCCAGCAGCTTGGTAGTCGAACTCTCAGGAGAGACCCAGTACTTC. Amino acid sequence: CASSLVVELSGETQYF.

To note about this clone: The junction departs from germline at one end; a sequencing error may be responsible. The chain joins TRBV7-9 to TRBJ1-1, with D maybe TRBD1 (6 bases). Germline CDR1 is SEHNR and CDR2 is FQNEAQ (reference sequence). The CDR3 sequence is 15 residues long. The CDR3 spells CSSSLEGGGITEAFF. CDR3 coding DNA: TGTTCCAGCAGCTTAGAGGGGGGGGGTATCACTGAAGCTTTCTTT.

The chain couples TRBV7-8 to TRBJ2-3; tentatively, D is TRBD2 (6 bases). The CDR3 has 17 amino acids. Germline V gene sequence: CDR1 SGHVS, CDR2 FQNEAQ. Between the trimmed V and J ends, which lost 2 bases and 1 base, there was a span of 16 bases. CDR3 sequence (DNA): TGTGCCAGCAGCTTACTTCGCGGGGCCTCGGGCACAGATACGCAGTATTTT. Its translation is CASSLLRGASGTDTQYF.

CDR3 region: CASSLENGNEQFF. The CDR3 coding sequence is TGCGCCAGCAGCTTGGAGAACGGCAATGAGCAGTTCTTC. V is TRBV5-1 and J is TRBJ2-1, with no clear D. From germline, CDR1 is SGHRS and CDR2 YFSETQ. The CDR3 is made up of 13 amino acids. V was pared by 0 bases and J by 6 bases, with 7 bases between. The whole variable domain, filled in from reference TRBV5-1 and TRBJ2-1, reads KAGVTQTPRYLIKTRGQQVTLSCSPISGHRSVSWYQQTPGQGLQFLFEYFSETQRNKGNFPGRFSGRQFSNSRSEMNVSTLELGDSALYLCASSLENGNEQFFGPGTRLTVL.

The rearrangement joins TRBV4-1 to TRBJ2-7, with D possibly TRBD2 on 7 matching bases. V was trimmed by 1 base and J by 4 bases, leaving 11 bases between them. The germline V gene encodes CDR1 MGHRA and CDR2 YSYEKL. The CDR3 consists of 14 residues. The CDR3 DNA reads TGCGCCAGCAGCCAAGGGGAGGGGGGGTACGAGCAGTACTTC. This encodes CASSQGEGGYEQYF.

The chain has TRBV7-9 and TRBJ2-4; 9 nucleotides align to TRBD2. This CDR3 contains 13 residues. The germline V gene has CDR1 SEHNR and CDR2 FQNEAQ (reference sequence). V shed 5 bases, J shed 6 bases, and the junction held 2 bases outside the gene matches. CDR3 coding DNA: TGTGCCAGCAGCGGTAGCGGGGGAAACATTCAGTACTTC. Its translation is CASSGSGGNIQYF.

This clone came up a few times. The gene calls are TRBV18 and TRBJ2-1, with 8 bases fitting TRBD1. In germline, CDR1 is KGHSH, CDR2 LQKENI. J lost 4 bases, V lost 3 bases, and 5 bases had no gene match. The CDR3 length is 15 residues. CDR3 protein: CASSPLTGEYNEQFF. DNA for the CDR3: TGTGCCAGCTCACCCTTGACAGGGGAGTACAATGAGCAGTTCTTC.

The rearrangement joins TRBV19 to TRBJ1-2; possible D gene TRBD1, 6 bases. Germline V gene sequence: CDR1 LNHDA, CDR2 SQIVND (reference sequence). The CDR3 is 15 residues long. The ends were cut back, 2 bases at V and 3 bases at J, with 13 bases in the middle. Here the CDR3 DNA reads TGTGCCAGTAGTATAATGGGGGCGGTGGACTATGGCTACACCTTC. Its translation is CASSIMGAVDYGYTF.

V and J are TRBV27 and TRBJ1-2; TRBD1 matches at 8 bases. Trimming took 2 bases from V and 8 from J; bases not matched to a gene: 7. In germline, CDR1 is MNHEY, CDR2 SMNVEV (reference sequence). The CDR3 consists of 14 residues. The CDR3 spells CASSLGGTGWGYTF. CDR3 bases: TGTGCCAGCAGTTTAGGGGGGACAGGCTGGGGCTACACCTTC.

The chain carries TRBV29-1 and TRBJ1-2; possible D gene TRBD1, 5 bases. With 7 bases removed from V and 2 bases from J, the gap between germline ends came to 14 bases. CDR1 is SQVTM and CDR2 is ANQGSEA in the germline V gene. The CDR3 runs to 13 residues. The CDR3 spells CSAQAKGNYGYTF. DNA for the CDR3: TGCAGCGCACAGGCGAAAGGGAACTATGGCTACACCTTC.